Listed below are T cell receptor beta chains from one sample, sequenced in a study of cytomegalovirus exposure and HLA in healthy donors. Clones were read by immunoSEQ multiplex PCR, and TCRdb kept only the in-frame ones, dropping some. In the table there are tens of thousands of clones, approximately 82% of which are singletons. Specimen: PBMCs. These receptor sequences come from a man aged 50 to 60 in good health and CMV-seronegative. Each CDR3 is given with its conserved first and last residue. The D gene is left open where the match is weak. A clone size is listed for some rows: how often the clone was seen (once, few, many), or a class if it is expanded.

TRBJ2-1,NA,TRBV29-1,NA,CSVETGENSYNEQFF,TGCAGCGTTGAAACAGGAGAGAACTCCTACAATGAGCAGTTCTTC
TRBJ2-7,TRBD1,TRBV28,NA,CASSLAGTGDYEQYF,TGTGCCAGCAGTTTAGCCGGGACAGGAGACTACGAGCAGTACTTC
TRBJ1-1,NA,TRBV30,NA,CAWSVSGWDTEAFF,TGTGCCTGGAGTGTATCAGGGTGGGACACTGAAGCTTTCTTT
TRBJ1-3,TRBD1,TRBV6-6,NA,CASRGQNSGNTIYF,TGTGCCAGCAGGGGACAGAACTCTGGAAACACCATATATTTT
TRBJ2-1,TRBD2,TRBV14,NA,CASSLGLAGGNEQFF,TGTGCCAGCAGCCTAGGACTAGCGGGGGGGAATGAGCAGTTCTTC
TRBJ2-7,NA,TRBV7-9,NA,CSSSFSSYEQYF,TGTTCCAGCAGCTTTTCGTCCTACGAGCAGTACTTC
TRBJ1-6,NA,TRBV2,NA,CASSEATGNSPLHF,TGTGCCAGCAGTGAAGCAACAGGGAATTCACCCCTCCACTTT
TRBJ1-6,NA,TRBV7-2,NA,CASSLALTGSSYNSPLHF,TGTGCCAGCAGCTTAGCTCTTACAGGGAGCTCCTATAATTCACCCCTCCACTTT
TRBJ2-7,NA,TRBV9,NA,CASSVAGADYEQYF,TGTGCCAGCAGCGTAGCGGGCGCGGACTACGAGCAGTACTTC
TRBJ2-3,TRBD2,TRBV28,NA,CASSSRTSGHTDTQYF,TGTGCCAGCAGTTCCCGGACTAGCGGGCACACAGATACGCAGTATTTT
TRBJ2-5,TRBD2,TRBV7-6,NA,CASSLTTSGGSGTQYF,TGTGCCAGCAGCTTAACTACTAGCGGGGGGAGTGGGACCCAGTACTTC
TRBJ1-6,NA,TRBV9,NA,CASSRTLDNSPLHF,TGTGCCAGCAGCCGGACTCTTGATAATTCACCCCTCCACTTT
TRBJ2-7,TRBD1,TRBV7-9,NA,CASSFGGQGFGEQYF,TGTGCCAGCAGCTTCGGAGGACAGGGCTTCGGCGAGCAGTACTTC
TRBJ2-5,TRBD2,TRBV7-2,NA,CASTLRTSGETQYF,TGTGCCAGCACCCTAAGGACTAGCGGCGAGACCCAGTACTTC
TRBJ1-5,NA,TRBV2,NA,CASNKGSGFSNQPQHF,TGTGCCAGCAACAAGGGGTCAGGGTTTAGCAATCAGCCCCAGCATTTT
TRBJ2-2,NA,TRBV6-5,NA,CASSYGRSNTGELFF,TGTGCCAGCAGTTACGGCAGGTCGAACACCGGGGAGCTGTTTTTT
TRBJ2-3,NA,TRBV11-3,NA,CASSSGYSDTQYF,TGTGCCAGCAGCTCAGGGTATTCAGATACGCAGTATTTT
TRBJ1-3,TRBD1,TRBV4-2,NA,CASSQAPRVTNRGPTGVSGNTIYF,TGTGCCAGCAGCCAAGCCCCTCGGGTGACCAACCGGGGTCCGACAGGGGTGAGTGGAAACACCATATATTTT
TRBJ2-7,TRBD1,TRBV5-8,NA,CASSQAGGRYEQYF,TGTGCCAGCAGCCAGGCAGGGGGCCGGTACGAGCAGTACTTC
TRBJ2-3,TRBD1,TRBV7-2,NA,CASSLVDRSQDTQYF,TGTGCCAGCAGCTTAGTGGACAGGAGCCAAGATACGCAGTATTTT
TRBJ1-4,NA,TRBV7-9,NA,CASSRDANEKLFF,TGTGCCAGCAGCCGGGATGCTAATGAAAAACTGTTTTTT
TRBJ1-5,NA,TRBV28,NA,CASSFPTENQPQHF,TGTGCCAGCAGTTTCCCCACAGAGAATCAGCCCCAGCATTTT
TRBJ2-2,NA,TRBV28,NA,CASSEKLVLSGELFF,TGTGCCAGCAGTGAGAAACTAGTTCTTTCCGGGGAGCTGTTTTTT
TRBJ1-6,NA,TRBV9,NA,CASSPQGDYNSPLHF,TGTGCCAGCAGCCCGCAGGGTGACTATAATTCACCCCTCCACTTT
TRBJ1-4,NA,TRBV4-1,NA,CASSQPPREKLFF,TGCGCCAGCAGCCAACCCCCTAGGGAAAAACTGTTTTTT
TRBJ2-3,TRBD2,TRBV7-2,NA,CASSLSGGTDTQYF,TGTGCCAGCAGCCTTAGCGGGGGCACAGATACGCAGTATTTT
TRBJ2-1,TRBD1,TRBV7-6,NA,CASSPTTGVNEQFF,TGTGCCAGCAGCCCCACGACAGGGGTCAATGAGCAGTTCTTC
TRBJ1-6,NA,TRBV9,few,CASSAPGGTYNSPLHF,TGTGCCAGCAGCGCGCCCGGAGGGACCTATAATTCACCCCTCCACTTT